This T cell receptor beta chain was retrieved from a study of blood T cell repertoires in COVID-19. Study in general: From the United States, Italy and Spain came samples of acute and convalescent COVID-19. Sample material is recorded as cDNA or gDNA derived from T cells, B-cell-depleted T cells, or PBMCs.

Per the original data handling: Reference gene primer amplification gave estimated nucleated cell counts. The assay was immunoSEQ multiplex PCR, and TCRdb's table has in-frame clones only and misses some. Clonal size and the V and J genes are those of that table, whereas D and trimming came from the DNA. The sample shows under 150,000 clones, roughly 76% of them seen only once. J was trimmed by 2 bases and V by 5 bases; bases with no gene match: 4. The CDR3 contains 14 residues. From germline, CDR1 is MNHEY and CDR2 SVGAGI. This chain uses TRBV6-5 with TRBJ2-7; 9 bases agree with TRBD1. The specimen was peripheral blood. The sequence was obtained from a human donor with acute or convalescent COVID-19. The donor label of this sample is uncertain. CDR3 DNA sequence: TGTGCCAGCAGTACCGGGACAGGGCCCTACGAGCAGTACTTC. This codes for CASSTGTGPYEQYF.